The 5 T cell receptor beta chains in this list originate from one sample, sequenced in a study of monozygotic twins with inflammatory bowel disease. TCRdb derives one entry per CDR3 protein from the 5' RACE reads, leaving out DNA. Across fewer than 550,000 distinct CDR3 sequences, the top ten clones capture 2% to 3% of the sample. The sample taken for sequencing was blood. The receptors come from a human donor with ulcerative colitis or Crohn's disease, or a healthy co-twin of an affected twin (not recorded which).

The chain uses TRBV29-1 and TRBJ2-1. Per the germline V gene, CDR1 is SQVTM and CDR2 is ANQGSEA. The CDR3 has 12 amino acids. Here the CDR3 reads CSVDDSNNEQFF.

The chain joins TRBV5-1 to TRBJ2-2; TCRdb returns TRBD2, unconfirmable since there is no DNA. CDR1 is SGHRS and CDR2 is YFSETQ in the germline V gene. The CDR3 runs to 15 residues. This CDR3 is CASSFVLAGTGELFF.

The chain joins TRBV29-1 to TRBJ1-1. CDR3 length equals 13 residues. The germline CDR1 and CDR2 sequences are SQVTM and ANQGSEA. The CDR3 reads CSVEKKLNTEAFF.

This sequence joins TRBV7-9 and TRBJ2-7. Looked up from germline, CDR1 is SEHNR and CDR2 is FQNEAQ (reference sequence). This CDR3 is built from 13 residues. CDR3 loop: CASTTSGNYEQYF.

The V and J genes are TRBV5-1 and TRBJ2-7; there is no DNA to check the TCRdb D call of TRBD2. This CDR3 has 17 amino acids. The germline V gene has CDR1 SGHRS and CDR2 YFSETQ. The CDR3 spells CASSLVGSGRGRYEQYF.